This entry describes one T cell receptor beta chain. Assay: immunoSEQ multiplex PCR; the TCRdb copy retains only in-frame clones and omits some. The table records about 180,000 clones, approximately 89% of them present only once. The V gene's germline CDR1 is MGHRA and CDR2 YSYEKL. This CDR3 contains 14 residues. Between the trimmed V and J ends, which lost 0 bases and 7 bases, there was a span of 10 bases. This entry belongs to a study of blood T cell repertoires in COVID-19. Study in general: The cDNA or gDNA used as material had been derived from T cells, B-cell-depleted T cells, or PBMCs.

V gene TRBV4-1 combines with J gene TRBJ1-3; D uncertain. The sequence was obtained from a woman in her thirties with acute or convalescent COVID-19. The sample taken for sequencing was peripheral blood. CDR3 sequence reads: CASSQENRENTIYF. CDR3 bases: TGCGCCAGCAGCCAAGAGAACCGGGAGAACACCATATATTTT.